Following are 11 T cell receptor beta chains from one sample sequenced in a study of regulatory T cells in long-lasting Graves disease. Time point: persistent/refractory GD, antithyroid drugs over 5 years with positive TRAb. PBMC-derived RNA was used for the TCR library. Investigators prepared the TCR beta libraries by applying iRepertoire HTBI primers and Arm-PCR of CDR3 regions. TCRdb fed the multiplex PCR reads into MiXCR, producing one record per CDR3 protein. Among approximately 400,000 distinct CDR3 sequences listed, more than 20% were seen once. The sequencing here drew on peripheral blood mononuclear cells (PBMCs), taken when the disease was refractory, from a patient treated with antithyroid drugs. These receptors came from a female donor with Graves disease.

The rearrangement links TRBV7-2 to TRBJ2-7; D is unclear. The length of the CDR3 is 14 residues. The germline CDR1 and CDR2 sequences are SGHTA and FQGNSA. V shed 1 base and J shed 4 bases, with 11 bases lying between them. CDR3 nucleotide sequence: TGTGCCAGCAGCTTAGGGCCGATGGGGTACGAGCAGTACTTC. Protein: CASSLGPMGYEQYF.

The rearrangement links TRBV2 to TRBJ2-7, with D uncertain. CDR3 length: 11 amino acids. Trimming left V 5 bases short and J 5 bases short, with 7 bases between. The germline V gene encodes CDR1 SNHLY and CDR2 FYNNEI. The CDR3 coding sequence is TGTGCCAGCAGTACCGCTGACGAGCAGTACTTC. Its protein is CASSTADEQYF.

The genes are TRBV13 and TRBJ2-7, with 10 bases lining up with TRBD2. With V trimmed by 6 bases and J by 5 bases, 16 bases remained unmatched. Germline values: CDR1 PRHDT, CDR2 FYEKMQ (reference sequence). This CDR3 spans 17 amino acids. The CDR3 DNA reads as TGTGCCAGCAGTTTTCGCTCTGGACTAGCGGCTTCGAACGAGCAGTACTTC. It codes for CASSFRSGLAASNEQYF.

This chain uses TRBV27 with TRBJ1-4; D may be TRBD1 (6 bases). Trimming pared 8 bases from V and 3 bases from J, leaving 16 bases between. Per the germline V gene, CDR1 is MNHEY and CDR2 is SMNVEV (reference sequence). The CDR3 has 15 amino acids. CDR3 region: CASARGIEANEKLFF. CDR3 in DNA: TGTGCCAGCGCCAGGGGTATTGAAGCTAATGAAAAACTGTTTTTT.

Concerning this clonotype itself: Given a much more abundant clone one base away, this may be a read error. The chain links TRBV3-1 to TRBJ2-7; D ambiguous. The CDR3 consists of 13 residues. Germline CDR1 LGHDT, CDR2 YNNKEL (reference sequence). The CDR3 sequence is CASSRGTTYEQHF. As DNA, the CDR3 is TGTGCCAGCAGCCGCGGCACGACCTACGAGCAGCACTTC.

J is TRBJ2-5 and V is TRBV19; possible D gene TRBD1, 6 bases. Between the trimmed V and J ends, which lost 1 base and 1 base, there was a span of 10 bases. Germline V gives CDR1 LNHDA, CDR2 SQIVND (reference sequence). This CDR3 is 15 amino acids long. The CDR3 loop reads CASSIGQGTQETQYF. CDR3 nucleotides: TGTGCCAGTAGTATAGGCCAGGGGACCCAAGAGACCCAGTACTTC.

This clonotype was picked up many times. The rearrangement links TRBV19 to TRBJ1-1; 9 bases agree with TRBD1. The CDR3 is 16 residues long. J gave up 4 bases and V 5 bases, and 11 bases lay outside the gene matches. In germline, CDR1 is LNHDA, CDR2 SQIVND (reference sequence). The CDR3 loop reads CASSPLTGGSGTEAFF. The CDR3 DNA is TGTGCCAGTAGTCCACTGACAGGGGGATCGGGCACTGAAGCTTTCTTT. Variable domain in full (rest from reference TRBV19 and TRBJ1-1): DGGITQSPKYLFRKEGQNVTLSCEQNLNHDAMYWYRQDPGQGLRLIYYSQIVNDFQKGDIAEGYSVSREKKESFPLTVTSAQKNPTAFYLCASSPLTGGSGTEAFFGQGTRLTVV.

This clonotype was counted only a few times. The chain uses TRBV5-4 and TRBJ1-2; D may be TRBD1 (6 bases). The CDR3 consists of 17 residues. V was clipped by 4 bases and J by 3 bases, with 22 bases between them. Germline assignment: CDR1 SGHNT and CDR2 YYREEE (reference sequence). CDR3 nucleotides: TGTGCCAGCAGCCCGGAACTCACAGGGAGGGGCGACTATGGCTACACCTTC. The encoded protein is CASSPELTGRGDYGYTF.

This clonotype showed up just a few times. This chain connects TRBV20-1 to TRBJ1-6, with TRBD1 matching over 9 bases. The junction had 3 bases not matched to a gene; V was cut back by 5 bases and J by 7 bases. The CDR3 is 13 residues long. Germline lookup yields CDR1 DFQATT and CDR2 SNEGSKA (reference sequence). DNA for the CDR3: TGCAGTGCTCCCGGACAGGGGAATTCACCCCTCCACTTT. Translating it yields CSAPGQGNSPLHF.

Comments on this clonotype: No conserved phenylalanine or tryptophan ends this CDR3, so it is likely a read error. The chain employs TRBV5-1 and TRBJ2-7; 7 nucleotides agree with TRBD2. This CDR3 contains 15 residues. Germline V gives CDR1 SGHRS, CDR2 YFSETQ. V was pared by 0 bases and J by 4 bases, with 7 bases of the junction left unmatched. CDR3 coding DNA: TGCGCCAGCAGCTTGGAACCGGGACTACAATACGAGCAGTACTCC. Translating gives CASSLEPGLQYEQYS.

This chain connects TRBV4-1 to TRBJ1-4; TRBD1 aligns across 7 bases. The germline gives CDR1 MGHRA, CDR2 YSYEKL. The CDR3 length is 18 residues. The V gene end was trimmed by 3 bases and the J gene end by 1 base; junction bases not matched to a gene: 11. The CDR3 DNA is TGCGCCAGCAGCCAGATGGGACAGCCAGGGGGAACTAATGAAAAACTGTTTTTT. Protein product: CASSQMGQPGGTNEKLFF.